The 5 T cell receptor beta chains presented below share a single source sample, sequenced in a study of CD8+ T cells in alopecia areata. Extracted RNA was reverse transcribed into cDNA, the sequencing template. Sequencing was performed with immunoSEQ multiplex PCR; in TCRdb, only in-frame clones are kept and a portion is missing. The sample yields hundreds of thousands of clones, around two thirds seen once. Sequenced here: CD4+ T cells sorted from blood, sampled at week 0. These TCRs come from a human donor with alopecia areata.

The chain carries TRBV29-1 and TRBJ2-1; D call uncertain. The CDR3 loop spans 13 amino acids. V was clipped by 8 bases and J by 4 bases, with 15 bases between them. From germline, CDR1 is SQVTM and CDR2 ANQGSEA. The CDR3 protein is CSSSSVKYNEQFF. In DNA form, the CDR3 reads TGCAGCTCTTCTTCGGTGAAATACAATGAGCAGTTCTTC.

The CDR3 bases are TGTGCCAGCTCACCAAGGAATACGCAGTATTTT. It specifies CASSPRNTQYF. The gene calls are TRBV18 and TRBJ2-3; the D is unclear. V lost 2 bases and J lost 7, with 4 bases in between. The CDR3 sequence is 11 residues long. Per the germline V gene, CDR1 is KGHSH and CDR2 is LQKENI.

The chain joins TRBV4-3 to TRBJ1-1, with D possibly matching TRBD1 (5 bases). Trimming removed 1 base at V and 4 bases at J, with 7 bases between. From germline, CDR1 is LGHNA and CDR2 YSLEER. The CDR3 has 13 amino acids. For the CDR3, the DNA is TGCGCCAGCAGCCAAGGGGGGAGCACTGAAGCTTTCTTT. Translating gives CASSQGGSTEAFF.

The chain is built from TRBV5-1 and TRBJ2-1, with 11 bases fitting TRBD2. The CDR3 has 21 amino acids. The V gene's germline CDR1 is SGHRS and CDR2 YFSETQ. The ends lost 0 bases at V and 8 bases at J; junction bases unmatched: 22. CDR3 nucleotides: TGCGCCAGCAGCTTGGCCGTCGGCGGAGGAGGGAGACTAGCGGGGTCCTATGAGCAGTTCTTC. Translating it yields CASSLAVGGGGRLAGSYEQFF.

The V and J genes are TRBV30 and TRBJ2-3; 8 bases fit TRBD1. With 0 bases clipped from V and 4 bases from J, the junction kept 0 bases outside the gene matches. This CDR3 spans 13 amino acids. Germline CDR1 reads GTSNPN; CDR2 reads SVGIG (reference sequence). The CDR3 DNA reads TGTGCCTGGAGTGTGACAGGGGCAGATACGCAGTATTTT. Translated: CAWSVTGADTQYF.